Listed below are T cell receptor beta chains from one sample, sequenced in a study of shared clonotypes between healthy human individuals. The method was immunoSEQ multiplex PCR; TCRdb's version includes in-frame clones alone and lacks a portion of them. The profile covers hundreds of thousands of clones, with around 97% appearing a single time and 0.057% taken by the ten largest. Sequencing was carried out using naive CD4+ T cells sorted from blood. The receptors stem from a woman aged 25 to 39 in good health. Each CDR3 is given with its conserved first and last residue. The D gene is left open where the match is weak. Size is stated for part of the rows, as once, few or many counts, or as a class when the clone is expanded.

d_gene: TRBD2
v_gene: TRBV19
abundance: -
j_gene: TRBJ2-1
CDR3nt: TGTGCCAGTAGTGTGTGGGAGGGCTACAATGAGCAGTTCTTC
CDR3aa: CASSVWEGYNEQFF

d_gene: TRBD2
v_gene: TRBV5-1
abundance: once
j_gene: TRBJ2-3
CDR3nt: TGCGCCAGCAGCTTGGTGGGTCTTGGCCATAGCGGGATCACAGATACGCAGTATTTT
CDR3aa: CASSLVGLGHSGITDTQYF

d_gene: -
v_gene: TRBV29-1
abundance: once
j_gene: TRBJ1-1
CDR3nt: TGCAGCGTTGGACGGACGAACACTGAAGCTTTCTTT
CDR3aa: CSVGRTNTEAFF

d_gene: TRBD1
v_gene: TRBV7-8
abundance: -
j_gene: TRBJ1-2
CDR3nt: TGTGCCAGCAGCGACCGGACAGGCTATGGCTACACCTTC
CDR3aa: CASSDRTGYGYTF

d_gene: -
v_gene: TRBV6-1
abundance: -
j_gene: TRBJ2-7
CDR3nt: TGTGCCAGCAGTGAAAGGAAGGACATGGGGGAGCAGTACTTC
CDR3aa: CASSERKDMGEQYF

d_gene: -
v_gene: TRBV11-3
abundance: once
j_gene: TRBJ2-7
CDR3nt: TGTGCCAGCAGCCCCCGCCGGGGGTTATCCTACGAGCAGTACTTC
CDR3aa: CASSPRRGLSYEQYF

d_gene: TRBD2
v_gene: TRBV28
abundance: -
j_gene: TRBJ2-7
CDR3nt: TGTGCCAGCAGTCCGAGACTAGCGGGAATGTACGAGCAGTACTTC
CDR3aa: CASSPRLAGMYEQYF

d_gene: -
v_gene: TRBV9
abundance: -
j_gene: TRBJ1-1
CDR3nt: TGTGCCAGCAGCGCTGCAGGGAATTATAAAACTGAAGCTTTCTTT
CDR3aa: CASSAAGNYKTEAFF

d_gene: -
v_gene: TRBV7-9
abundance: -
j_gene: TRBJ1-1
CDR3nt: TGTGCCAGCAGCTTAGTTGGGGCCACCACTGAAGCTTTCTTT
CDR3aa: CASSLVGATTEAFF

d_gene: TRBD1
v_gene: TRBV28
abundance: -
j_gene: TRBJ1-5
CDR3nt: TGTGCCAGCGGGGCGGGACAGAGCAATCAGCCCCAGCATTTT
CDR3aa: CASGAGQSNQPQHF

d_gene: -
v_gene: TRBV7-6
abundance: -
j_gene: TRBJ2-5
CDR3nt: TGTGCCAGCAGCTTAGGCGGAGGGGGAGGTTTTGAGACCCAGTACTTC
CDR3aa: CASSLGGGGGFETQYF

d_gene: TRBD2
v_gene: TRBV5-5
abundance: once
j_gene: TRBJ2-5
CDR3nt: TGTGCCAGCAGCTTGGGACGGAGCGGGAAGACAGAGACCCAGTACTTC
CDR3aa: CASSLGRSGKTETQYF

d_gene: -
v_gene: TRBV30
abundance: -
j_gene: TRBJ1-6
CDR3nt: TGTGCCTGGAGTGTACTCCGACAGAATTCACCCCTCCACTTT
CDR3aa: CAWSVLRQNSPLHF

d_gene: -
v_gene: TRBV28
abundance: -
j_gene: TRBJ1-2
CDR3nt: TGTGCCAGCAGTTTTAGGGACGGCTACACCTTC
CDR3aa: CASSFRDGYTF

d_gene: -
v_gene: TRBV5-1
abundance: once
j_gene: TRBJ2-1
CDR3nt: TGCGCCAGCAGTTACGGGGGTCAGGCAGACTACAATGAGCAGTTCTTC
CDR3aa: CASSYGGQADYNEQFF

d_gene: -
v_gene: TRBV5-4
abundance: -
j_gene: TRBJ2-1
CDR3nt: TGTGCCAGCACCCAAAGGGGCGGAGGTCCCTACAATGAGCAGTTCTTC
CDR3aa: CASTQRGGGPYNEQFF

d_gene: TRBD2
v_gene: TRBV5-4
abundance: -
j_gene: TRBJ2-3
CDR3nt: TGTGCCAGCAGCTTGGGGGGGACTAGCGGGAGACGGACAGATACGCAGTATTTT
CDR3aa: CASSLGGTSGRRTDTQYF

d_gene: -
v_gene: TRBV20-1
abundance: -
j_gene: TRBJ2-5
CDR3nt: TGCAGTACAGGGAAAGAGACCCAGTACTTC
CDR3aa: CSTGKETQYF

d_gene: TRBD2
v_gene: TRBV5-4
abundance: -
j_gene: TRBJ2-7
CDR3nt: TGTGCCAGCAGCTTAGCGGGAGTGGGGGAGCAGTACTTC
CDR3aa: CASSLAGVGEQYF

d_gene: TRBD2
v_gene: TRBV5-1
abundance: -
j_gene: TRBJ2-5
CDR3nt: TGCGCCAGCAGACCGGGGGGTCCGCGTCAAGAGACCCAGTACTTC
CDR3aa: CASRPGGPRQETQYF

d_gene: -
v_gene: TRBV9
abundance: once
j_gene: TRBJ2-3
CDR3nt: TGTGCCAGCAGCCCACTGAGGGGGGCGGCAGATACGCAGTATTTT
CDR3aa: CASSPLRGAADTQYF

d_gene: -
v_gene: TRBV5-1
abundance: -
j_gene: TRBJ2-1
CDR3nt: TGCGCCAGCAGCTTGGTACAGGGACCCTACAATGAGCAGTTCTTC
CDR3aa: CASSLVQGPYNEQFF

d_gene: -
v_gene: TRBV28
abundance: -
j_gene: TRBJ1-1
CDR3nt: TGTGCCAGCAGCTTGAAGCCTGAAGCTTTCTTT
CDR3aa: CASSLKPEAFF

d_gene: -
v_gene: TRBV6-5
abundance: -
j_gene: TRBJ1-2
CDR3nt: TGTGCCAGCGGGTACAGGGAGGATGGCTACACCTTC
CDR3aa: CASGYREDGYTF

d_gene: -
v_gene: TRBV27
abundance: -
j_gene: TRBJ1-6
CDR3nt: TGTGCCAGCAGTTTTCGGGTCGGCTCGAACTCCTATAATTCACCCCTCCACTTT
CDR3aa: CASSFRVGSNSYNSPLHF

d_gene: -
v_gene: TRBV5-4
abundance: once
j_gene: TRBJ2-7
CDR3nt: TGTGCCAGCAGCCTCCGGGGTTACGAGCAGTACTTC
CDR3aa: CASSLRGYEQYF

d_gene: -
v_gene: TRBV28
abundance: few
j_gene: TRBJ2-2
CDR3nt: TGTGCCAGCGGCACCGGGGAGCTGTTTTTT
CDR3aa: CASGTGELFF

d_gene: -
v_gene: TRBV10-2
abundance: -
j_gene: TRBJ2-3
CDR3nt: TGCGCCAGCAGCGGGAGCACAGATACGCAGTATTTT
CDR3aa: CASSGSTDTQYF